What follows are 10 T cell receptor beta chains derived from one specimen sequenced in a study of T cell responses to AZD1222 COVID-19 vaccine. The data were produced by immunoSEQ multiplex PCR, yet TCRdb's version contains in-frame clones alone and is incomplete. Among around 130,000 clones listed, approximately 86% were seen once. This sample comprised peripheral blood, obtained on day 0 of AZD1222 vaccination. The receptors come from an adult in good health.

The sample holds one count of this clone. This chain joins TRBV12-3 or TRBV12-4 and TRBJ1-6; 7 bases line up with TRBD1. Unmatched junction bases numbered 4, after V lost 6 bases and J lost 8 bases. The CDR3 consists of 13 residues. The CDR3 bases are TGTGCCAGCAGCAGGGGGGGAGATTCACCCCTCCACTTT. Its protein product is CASSRGGDSPLHF.

The J gene is TRBJ1-6, the V gene TRBV28; tentative D call: TRBD1 (6 bases). V was pared by 10 bases and J by 5 bases, with 12 bases between. The CDR3 is 13 amino acids. In germline, CDR1 is MDHEN, CDR2 SYDVKM. The CDR3 nucleotides are TGTGCCACCACGGGACATAATAATTCACCCCTCCACTTT. It is translated as CATTGHNNSPLHF.

The genes are TRBV5-4 and TRBJ1-2; 7 bases line up with TRBD1. The trim removed 7 bases at V and 8 bases at J, leaving 14 bases unmatched. The CDR3 loop spans 14 amino acids. Germline CDR1 and CDR2: SGHNT and YYREEE (reference sequence). The CDR3, as DNA: TGTGCCAGCTCGCCTAATACAGGGGCTCAAGGCTACACCTTC. Translated: CASSPNTGAQGYTF.

The chain combines TRBV7-6 with TRBJ2-7; no reliable D call. V shed 5 bases and J shed 4 bases, with 6 bases lying between them. Germline V gives CDR1 SGHVS, CDR2 FNYEAQ. This CDR3 region has 11 residues. The CDR3 region has the DNA TGTGCCAGCAGCCGGCGGTACGAGCAGTACTTC. Translating it yields CASSRRYEQYF.

V and J are TRBV12-3 or TRBV12-4 and TRBJ1-2; unclear D gene. This CDR3 region has 10 residues. The ends were cut back, 8 bases at V and 2 bases at J, with 3 bases in the middle. The CDR3 DNA reads as TGTGCCAGCTTCAACTATGGCTACACCTTC. This gives the protein CASFNYGYTF.

V usage is TRBV6-5 and J usage is TRBJ2-1, with D perhaps given as TRBD1 or TRBD2 (6 bases each). Germline V lookup: CDR1 MNHEY, CDR2 SVGAGI. CDR3 size: 15 residues. Between the trimmed V and J ends, which lost 4 bases and 5 bases, there was a span of 15 bases. CDR3 coding DNA: TGTGCCAGCAGTTCCGGGGGCGCAGGGGACAATGAGCAGTTCTTC. It is translated as CASSSGGAGDNEQFF.

In this sample, this clone turned up once. This chain uses TRBV4-2 with TRBJ2-2, with 8 bases lining up with TRBD2. V shed 3 bases, J shed 5 bases, and the junction held 11 bases outside the gene matches. The germline V gene has CDR1 LGHNA and CDR2 YNFKEQ. CDR3 length equals 17 residues. DNA of the CDR3: TGTGCCAGCAGCCAGAGGGAACGGGGGGGCCGAACCGGGGAGCTGTTTTTT. Encoded protein: CASSQRERGGRTGELFF.

The rearrangement uses TRBV6-2 or TRBV6-3 and TRBJ1-1, with a weak D call TRBD1 (5 bases). The V end lost 2 bases, the J end lost 1 base, and 14 bases lay between the germline ends. This CDR3 is 16 amino acids long. Looked up from germline, CDR1 is MNHEY and CDR2 is SVGEGT. Here the CDR3 reads CASSYGGAGANTEAFF. In nucleotides, the CDR3 is TGTGCCAGCAGTTACGGGGGAGCCGGAGCGAACACTGAAGCTTTCTTT.

The chain links TRBV29-1 to TRBJ2-7, with 7 bases matching TRBD1. V lost 5 bases to trimming and J lost 6 bases; unmatched junction nucleotides: 7. Germline loops: CDR1 SQVTM, CDR2 ANQGSEA. The CDR3 is made up of 12 amino acids. The CDR3 region is CSVPTGMGEQYF. In DNA form, the CDR3 reads TGCAGCGTTCCGACAGGGATGGGCGAGCAGTACTTC.

The chain carries TRBV30 and TRBJ1-5; tentatively, D is TRBD1 (6 bases). This CDR3 is built from 16 residues. Trimming shortened V by 2 bases and J by 1 base, and 15 bases separated the two germline ends. Per germline, CDR1 GTSNPN and CDR2 SVGIG (reference sequence). In nucleotides, the CDR3 is TGTGCCTGGAGTCCCCAAGGGGGGTGGAGCAATCAGCCCCAGCATTTT. This codes for CAWSPQGGWSNQPQHF.